This T cell receptor (beta chain) was sequenced for a study of T-cell reconstitution after alpha-beta-depleted transplantation in children. General study points: About two months after transplant, alpha-beta T cells reportedly came from several hundred expanded graft clones. At one year after transplant, newly produced T cells mostly accounted for T-cell counts and diversity.

This clonotype came up many times. Antigen specificity is unknown. A library of TCRbeta sequences, prepared with unique molecular identifiers, was generated. TCRdb redid the calling of the PCR reads with MiXCR, one entry per CDR3 protein. The table lists 25,000 or so distinct CDR3 sequences, 15% to 20% of them singletons. CDR3 size: 16 residues. Germline V lookup: CDR1 LGHNA, CDR2 YSLEER. Trimming took 0 bases from V and 4 from J, leaving 13 bases between them. The sequenced sample was PBMCs, mostly from graft donor cells, obtained 60 days after TCRalphabeta/CD19-depleted stem cell transplant. This TCR came from a male patient between 2 and 15 years old who had a stem cell transplant for acute lymphoblastic leukemia, so the T cells may come from the graft donor. The V gene is TRBV4-3, the J gene TRBJ1-5, with D perhaps matching TRBD1 (6 bases). For the CDR3, the DNA is TGCGCCAGCAGCCAAGATTGGGGGGCGTTTAATCAGCCCCAGCATTTT. The encoded protein is CASSQDWGAFNQPQHF.